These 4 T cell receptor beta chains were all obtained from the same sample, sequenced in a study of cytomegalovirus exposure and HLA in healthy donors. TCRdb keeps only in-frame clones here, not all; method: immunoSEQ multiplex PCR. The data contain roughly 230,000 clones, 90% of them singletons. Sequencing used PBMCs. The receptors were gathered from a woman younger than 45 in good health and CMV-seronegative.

DNA for the CDR3: TGTGCCAGCAGCCTCAGACTAGCGGGAGGGTACGAGCAGTACTTC. This gives the protein CASSLRLAGGYEQYF. The chain couples TRBV27 to TRBJ2-7; 14 bases map to TRBD2. The CDR3 extends over 15 amino acids. CDR1 is MNHEY and CDR2 is SMNVEV in the germline V gene (reference sequence). The trim removed 6 bases at V and 4 bases at J, leaving 5 bases unmatched.

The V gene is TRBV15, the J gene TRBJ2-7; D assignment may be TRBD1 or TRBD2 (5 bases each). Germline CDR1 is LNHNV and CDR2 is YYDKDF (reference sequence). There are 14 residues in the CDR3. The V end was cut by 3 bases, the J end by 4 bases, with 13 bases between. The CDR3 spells CATSSWGSTYEQYF. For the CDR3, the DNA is TGTGCCACCAGCAGTTGGGGGAGTACGTACGAGCAGTACTTC.

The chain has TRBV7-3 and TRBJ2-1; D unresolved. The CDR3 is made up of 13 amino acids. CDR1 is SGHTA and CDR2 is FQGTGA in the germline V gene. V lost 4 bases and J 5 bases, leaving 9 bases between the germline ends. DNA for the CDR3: TGTGCCAGCAGCTCTTACGTTGACAATGAGCAGTTCTTC. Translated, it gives CASSSYVDNEQFF.

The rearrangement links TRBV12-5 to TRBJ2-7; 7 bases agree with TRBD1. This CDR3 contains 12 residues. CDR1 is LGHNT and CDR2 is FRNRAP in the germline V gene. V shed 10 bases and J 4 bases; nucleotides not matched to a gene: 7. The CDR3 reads CATGTDGYEQYF. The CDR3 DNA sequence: TGTGCTACCGGGACAGACGGATACGAGCAGTACTTC.